This T cell receptor (beta chain) derives from a study of T-cell memory formation after mild COVID-19 (dated by TCRdb to 2020 to 2023). About the full investigation: Most TCR sequence clusters were specific to one of the two donors. In a couple of donors, T-cell clones that expanded and contracted after mild COVID-19 were followed by sequencing TCRalpha and TCRbeta repertoires longitudinally. The cohort comprised two young, previously healthy adult volunteers, one female and one male.

Study-level results and caveats: Some responding clones were detected in pre-infection memory, suggesting pre-existing cross-reactive memory T cells joined the SARS-CoV-2 response. The second-wave clones that peaked on day 37 were not confirmed to be SARS-CoV-2 specific. From day 15 to 85, contracting clones showed balanced CD4/CD8 phenotypes, whereas a second wave of clones that expanded from day 15 to 37 leaned towards CD4+. Contracting CD4+ clones were found mainly in CM and EM memory subsets, while CD8+ clones were enriched in EMRA. The study included only a couple of mild cases, and larger cohorts that include severe cases with pre-infection samples were judged to be necessary.

The sample holds many counts of this clonotype. The specificity of this receptor is unknown. Base qualities are missing; no much larger clone stands one base away. Ficoll-Paque density gradient centrifugation was used to isolate PBMCs. The sample was run on an Illumina NovaSeq 6000. cDNA libraries for TCRalpha and TCRbeta were prepared by 5'RACE using constant-segment primers, with sample barcodes and unique molecular identifiers added. RNA was extracted from every sample with Trizol reagent. Amplification of the libraries took two PCR steps, and the second step added a second sample barcode plus Illumina TruSeq adapters. Sequencing of the libraries was done on an Illumina NovaSeq, producing 2 x 150 bp paired-end reads. As for the original processing: Reads were demultiplexed and collapsed into UMI-guided consensus sequences with migec v1.2.7. Using mixcr v2.1.11, UMI consensuses were aligned to TRA and TRB V and J templates and then assembled into clonotypes. Clonotypes were classified as expanded or contracted when called significant by both edgeR and NoisET, with noise models trained on biological replicates. For edgeR calls, the cutoffs were a false discovery rate-adjusted p below 0.01 and a log2 fold-change threshold of 1. As an exploratory analysis of dynamics, max-normalized trajectories of the 1000 most abundant clonotypes were examined with PCA combined with hierarchical clustering. The CD4 or CD8 phenotype of responding clones was assigned using the separately sequenced CD4+ and CD8+ repertoires. In TCRdb, the public reads were trimmed at Q25 with fastp and aligned with MiXCR, with productive beta chains retained. Every distinct CDR3 protein forms one entry, paired with its most common genes and DNA. TCRdb assigned the V and J calls; the authors' analysis was not used. Present in this sample are 350,000 to 550,000 distinct CDR3 sequences, about a sixth of which were seen just once. The ten largest clonotypes hold about 22% of the sample.

Material: PBMCs or a T cell subset sorted from them (not recorded which). This clonotype was obtained from a man aged 18 to 29 who had mild COVID-19 (a few samples of this study predate the infection). The sample titles of this study are shuffled in the database, so cell type and time point are left out; the donor was told from shared clones.

The CDR3 protein sequence reads: CASRPGGVNTGELFF. The DNA is as follows: TGCGCCAGCAGGCCCGGGGGGGTGAACACCGGGGAGCTGTTTTTT. The chain was built from TRBV10-1 and TRBJ2-2; the junction holds 8 bases that match TRBD2. CDR1 WNHNN and CDR2 SYGVQD are derived from the germline V gene (reference sequence). Measured from the cysteine to the phenylalanine, the CDR3 is 15 residues long. The read is trimmed to its CDR3 DNA, 45 bases read in frame from base 1. V ends up 6 bases short and J 1 base short, with an unmatched junction base count of 4.